Shown below are 5 T cell receptor beta chains from a single sample sequenced in a study of CD8+ T cells in alopecia areata. Stated treatment: oral pan-JAK inhibitor, 5-10 mg twice daily. Obtained from alopecia areata patients were lesional scalp punch biopsies along with peripheral blood. cDNA serving as the sequencing template came from extracted, reverse transcribed RNA. Profiled with immunoSEQ multiplex PCR; TCRdb holds only in-frame clones, not every one. The repertoire holds some 7,100 clones, with around 60% as singletons. The material sequenced was skin, taken at week 4, from a patient treated with tofacitinib. The source of these receptors is a human donor with alopecia areata.

The V and J genes are TRBV7-8 and TRBJ2-3; 8 nucleotides match TRBD2. CDR1 and CDR2 (germline): SGHVS, FQNEAQ. After removal of 3 bases from V and 6 bases from J, the junction contained 14 bases not matched to a gene. The length of the CDR3 is 17 residues. CDR3 bases: TGTGCCAGCAGCTTTAATCCGGGACTAGGGATTATGGATACGCAGTATTTT. This sequence encodes CASSFNPGLGIMDTQYF.

The J gene is TRBJ2-1, the V gene TRBV28; tentative D call: TRBD2 (6 bases). V dropped 5 bases and J dropped 0 bases, with 11 bases sitting between them. The CDR3 totals 15 residues. Germline-derived CDR1 and CDR2 are MDHEN and SYDVKM. This CDR3 is CASSRDSSSYNEQFF. Written as DNA, the CDR3 is TGTGCCAGCAGTCGGGACTCTAGCTCCTACAATGAGCAGTTCTTC.

The chain couples TRBV28 to TRBJ2-5; no definite D call. Per the germline V gene, CDR1 is MDHEN and CDR2 is SYDVKM. This CDR3 region has 15 residues. V was cut by 6 bases and J by 7 bases, with 21 bases left in between. DNA for the CDR3: TGTGCCAGCAGCCCCGGCCAGGTCACCATTGGGACCCAGTACTTC. Its translation: CASSPGQVTIGTQYF.

This sequence joins TRBV30 and TRBJ2-7, with 7 bases matching TRBD2. The V segment lost 4 bases and the J segment 3 bases; nucleotides outside the gene matches: 6. This CDR3 has 13 amino acids. Germline lookup yields CDR1 GTSNPN and CDR2 SVGIG (reference sequence). CDR3 sequence reads: CAWKLERDYEQYF. The CDR3 DNA is TGTGCCTGGAAACTAGAGCGGGACTACGAGCAGTACTTC. Full variable domain (missing parts from reference TRBV30 and TRBJ2-7): SQTIHQWPATLVQPVGSPLSLECTVEGTSNPNLYWYRQAAGRGLQLLFYSVGIGQISSEVPQNLSASRPQDRQFILSSKKLLLSDSGFYLCAWKLERDYEQYFGPGTRLTVT.

The J gene is TRBJ2-1, the V gene TRBV5-1; 13 bases agree with TRBD2. Germline assignment: CDR1 SGHRS and CDR2 YFSETQ. The CDR3 consists of 15 residues. V was clipped by 4 bases and J by 7 bases; unmatched bases: 5. The CDR3, as DNA: TGCGCCAGCAGCACAGGACTAGCGGGAGTTAATGAGCAGTTCTTC. As protein: CASSTGLAGVNEQFF.